Given below is one T cell receptor beta chain in context. The length of the CDR3 is 12 residues. V lost 5 bases, J lost 9 bases, and 14 bases lay in between. The entry originates in a study of identical twins. Healthy Caucasians were all of the donors. A single record per CDR3 protein comes from TCRdb applying MiXCR to the 5' RACE reads. The sample consists of some 250,000 distinct CDR3 sequences, over 5% of them appearing once. These same records also appear under a second study, on T cells expressing NK-cell markers. That paper adds: The sorts in several experiments were restricted to alpha-beta TCR T cells by an anti-gamma-delta TCR antibody. The CD3+CD56-NKG2C+ fraction of a handful of donors was also led by these clonotypes.

Sequencing was performed on CD8+ T cells sorted from blood. The TCR sequence derives from a woman aged 18-35 years in good health. V usage is TRBV12-3 or TRBV12-4 and J usage is TRBJ2-7, with unresolved D. The CDR3 DNA reads TGTGCCAGCAGTAGGGCGGAGTATGGGCAGTACTTC. Amino acids: CASSRAEYGQYF.